Detailed here is one T cell receptor (beta chain). Antigen unknown. A much larger clone lies one base from this, so it may be a read error. Adaptor-ligated barcode primers were used to amplify TRBV12-4/TRBJ1-2 clonotypes. TCRdb re-derived calls from the multiplex PCR reads in MiXCR, one entry per CDR3 protein. The repertoire has approximately 900 distinct CDR3 sequences, roughly 2.8% of them found once; the top ten carry roughly 50%. The V end was cut by 10 bases, the J end by 4 bases, with 19 bases between. CDR3 length: 14 residues. General study points: Tumor memory CD4+ T cell TCR gene usage clustered with blood and lymph node memory CD4+ cells and lymph node naive CD4+ cells.

Cells sorted as Tregs were CD4+, CD25+ and CD127-/low. The sequenced sample consisted of tumor-infiltrating Tregs sorted from the breast tumor. This clonotype was obtained from a female donor with breast cancer. V is TRBV12-3 or TRBV12-4 and J is TRBJ1-2; D is possibly TRBD1 (6 bases). This chain's CDR3 is CANRVGQYGYGYTF. In nucleotides, the CDR3 is TGTGCCAACAGAGTTGGACAGTATGGCTATGGCTACACCTTC.